These T cell receptor beta chains were read from a single sample in a study of T cells in Graves' hyperthyroidism and ophthalmopathy. MiXCR, applied by TCRdb to the multiplex PCR reads, yields one record per CDR3 protein. This table holds approximately 520,000 distinct CDR3 sequences, around 22% found once. Sequencing used blood. These receptors were collected from a woman between 25 and 40 years old with Graves' ophthalmopathy. The CDR3 runs from the conserved cysteine through the conserved F or W. Fields, in order: J gene, V gene, D gene, clone size, CDR3 protein, CDR3 DNA. D genes are given only for firm matches. Clone size is not always given. Where it is, it says once, few, many or a class for expanded clones.

>TRBJ2-5|TRBV24-1|.|.
CATSRASQETQYF
TGTGCCACCAGCAGGGCGAGTCAAGAGACCCAGTACTTC
>TRBJ2-2|TRBV2|TRBD1|many
CASRGQGDTGELFF
TGTGCCAGCAGGGGACAGGGAGACACCGGGGAGCTGTTTTTT
>TRBJ2-5|TRBV7-9|.|many
CASSTRGRQETQYF
TGTGCCAGCAGCACCCGGGGGAGGCAAGAGACCCAGTACTTC
>TRBJ1-2|TRBV20-1|.|many
CSAPVLQGMSYGYTF
TGCAGTGCGCCGGTACTTCAGGGGATGAGTTATGGCTACACCTTC
>TRBJ2-7|TRBV18|.|.
CASSSGTTSGEQYF
TGTGCCAGCTCATCCGGGACCACCTCGGGCGAGCAGTACTTC
>TRBJ1-3|TRBV2|.|many
CASLQGLSGNTIYF
TGTGCCAGTCTACAGGGCCTATCTGGAAACACCATATATTTT
>TRBJ2-3|TRBV12-3/TRBV12-4|.|.
CASSFHNTGTDTQYF
TGTGCCAGCAGTTTTCATAACACCGGCACAGATACGCAGTATTTT
>TRBJ1-5|TRBV10-3|.|many
CAISEGGGDQPQHF
TGTGCCATCAGTGAGGGGGGCGGGGATCAGCCCCAGCATTTT
>TRBJ2-7|TRBV12-3/TRBV12-4|TRBD2|few
CASSLRLAGENYEQYF
TGTGCCAGCAGTCTACGACTAGCGGGAGAGAACTACGAGCAGTACTTC
>TRBJ2-2|TRBV27|TRBD1|many
CASSNRQGANTGELFF
TGTGCCAGCAGTAACCGACAGGGAGCGAACACCGGGGAGCTGTTTTTT
>TRBJ2-3|TRBV6-1|TRBD1|many
CASSGRDRGTDTQYF
TGTGCCAGCAGTGGCCGGGACAGGGGCACAGATACGCAGTATTTT
>TRBJ2-5|TRBV12-3/TRBV12-4|.|many
CASRYTRGGTQYF
TGTGCCAGCAGATACACTAGGGGGGGGACCCAGTACTTC
>TRBJ1-2|TRBV10-3|.|many
CAISESSQIGGYTF
TGTGCCATCAGTGAGTCCTCACAGATTGGAGGATACACCTTC
>TRBJ2-7|TRBV12-3/TRBV12-4|.|many
CASSLTSSSSYEQYF
TGTGCCAGCAGTCTGACTAGTTCCAGCTCCTACGAGCAGTACTTC
>TRBJ2-2|TRBV6-1|.|few
CASINWGDSNTGELFF
TGTGCCAGCATCAATTGGGGGGACAGTAACACCGGGGAGCTGTTTTTT
>TRBJ2-5|TRBV6-1|.|.
CASSEGRRRTMIEGTQYF
TGTGCCAGCAGTGAAGGACGGAGACGGACCATGATTGAAGGGACCCAGTACTTC
>TRBJ1-5|TRBV10-3|.|.
CAIKQGVDQPQHF
TGTGCCATCAAACAGGGTGTGGATCAGCCCCAGCATTTT
>TRBJ1-1|TRBV9|.|.
CASSDPRENTEAFF
TGTGCCAGCAGCGACCCGAGGGAGAACACTGAAGCTTTCTTT
>TRBJ1-5|TRBV12-3/TRBV12-4|.|many
CASSFDFTANQPQHF
TGTGCCAGCAGTTTTGACTTCACTGCCAATCAGCCCCAGCATTTT
>TRBJ1-2|TRBV15|.|few
CATSTAPGRGSYGYTF
TGTGCCACCAGCACTGCACCCGGCCGAGGGAGCTATGGCTACACCTTC
>TRBJ2-5|TRBV7-7|.|many
CASSQAGTPRETQYF
TGTGCTAGCAGCCAAGCCGGGACTCCTCGGGAGACCCAGTACTTC
>TRBJ2-7|TRBV18|.|many
CASSPLQDAEQYF
TGCGCCAGCTCACCACTACAGGATGCCGAGCAGTACTTC
>TRBJ1-1|TRBV6-1|.|many
CASKGAEAFF
TGTGCCAGCAAGGGGGCTGAAGCTTTCTTT
>TRBJ1-2|TRBV20-1|.|many
CSARESGATNYGYTF
TGCAGTGCTAGAGAATCGGGGGCGACTAACTATGGCTACACCTTC
>TRBJ1-5|TRBV20-1|TRBD1|.
CSTGQGNQPQHF
TGCAGTACTGGACAGGGCAATCAGCCCCAGCATTTT
>TRBJ1-2|TRBV12-3/TRBV12-4|TRBD1|many
CASSLQGVYYGYTF
TGTGCCAGCAGTTTACAGGGGGTGTATTATGGCTACACCTTC